These 9 T cell receptor beta chains came from one sample sequenced in a study of cytomegalovirus exposure and HLA in healthy donors. It was with 60 Vbeta and 13 Jbeta primers that the PCR ran. Repertoires were generated with immunoSEQ multiplex PCR, while TCRdb's copy carries only in-frame clones and drops some. The table lists 140,000 or so clones, over 70% of them singletons. Sequencing used PBMCs. Receptors originate from a woman aged 40 to 50 in good health and CMV-seronegative.

This chain connects TRBV4-1 to TRBJ2-7, with 10 bases lining up with TRBD2. Per the germline V gene, CDR1 is MGHRA and CDR2 is YSYEKL. The J segment lost 6 bases and the V segment lost 1 base, leaving 9 bases of the junction unmatched. CDR3 length: 16 residues. Written as DNA, the CDR3 is TGCGCCAGCAGCCAAGCGGAGACTAGCGGGCCGATCGAGCAGTACTTC. This gives the protein CASSQAETSGPIEQYF.

The V call is TRBV14, the J call TRBJ2-1, with TRBD2 identical over 9 bases. The CDR3 runs 17 residues. Germline values: CDR1 SGHDN, CDR2 FVKESK. With 4 bases clipped from V and 0 bases from J, the junction kept 7 bases outside the gene matches. As DNA, the CDR3 is TGTGCCAGCAGCCGAAATAGCGGGAGTGGCTCCTACAATGAGCAGTTCTTC. This codes for CASSRNSGSGSYNEQFF.

The V call is TRBV11-2, the J call TRBJ2-7; 8 bases align to TRBD1. Germline lookup yields CDR1 SGHAT and CDR2 FQNNGV. The CDR3 sequence is 15 residues long. Trimming took 5 bases from V and 2 from J; bases not matched to a gene: 8. CDR3 region: CASSLSGQGPYEQYF. The CDR3 bases are TGTGCCAGCAGCCTATCCGGACAGGGACCCTACGAGCAGTACTTC. The full variable domain, with the rest looked up from reference TRBV11-2 and TRBJ2-7, is EAGVAQSPRYKIIEKRQSVAFWCNPISGHATLYWYQQILGQGPKLLIQFQNNGVVDDSQLPKDRFSAERLKGVDSTLKIQPAKLEDSAVYLCASSLSGQGPYEQYFGPGTRLTVT.

This chain's CDR3 is CASSVGNTEAFF. The CDR3 DNA is TGTGCCAGCAGTGTCGGGAACACTGAAGCTTTCTTT. The chain links TRBV2 to TRBJ1-1, with D uncertain. The CDR3 runs 12 residues. The germline V gene has CDR1 SNHLY and CDR2 FYNNEI. V was shortened by 4 bases and J by 1 base, with 4 bases between the two germline ends. The entire variable domain, with the rest obtained from reference TRBV2 and TRBJ1-1, is as follows: EPEVTQTPSHQVTQMGQEVILRCVPISNHLYFYWYRQILGQKVEFLVSFYNNEISEKSEIFDDQFSVERPDGSNFTLKIRSTKLEDSAMYFCASSVGNTEAFFGQGTRLTVV.

This clone is a singleton in its sample. This chain uses TRBV27 with TRBJ1-1; D is possibly TRBD1 (5 bases). The CDR3 spans 14 residues. The germline CDR1 and CDR2 sequences are MNHEY and SMNVEV (reference sequence). V was clipped by 5 bases and J by 2 bases, with 12 bases between them. CDR3 residues: CASSRNQGNTEAFF. DNA for the CDR3: TGTGCCAGCAGTCGCAACCAGGGAAACACTGAAGCTTTCTTT.

V usage is TRBV2 and J usage is TRBJ1-5; 7 nucleotides match TRBD1. V shed 5 bases, J shed 7 bases, and the junction held 11 bases outside the gene matches. The V gene's germline CDR1 is SNHLY and CDR2 FYNNEI. The length of the CDR3 is 15 residues. This CDR3 is CASSIGQVRIQPQHF. The CDR3 DNA reads TGTGCCAGCAGTATCGGACAGGTTAGAATCCAGCCCCAGCATTTT.

V gene TRBV5-5 combines with J gene TRBJ1-2; 8 bases match TRBD1. CDR1 SGHKS and CDR2 YYEKEE come from the germline V gene (reference sequence). V was clipped by 4 bases and J by 5 bases; unmatched bases: 16. This CDR3 comprises 17 residues. The DNA for the CDR3 is TGTGCCAGCAGCCACAGGGACAGGTTGGGGGGTTGGTATGGCTACACCTTC. Protein product: CASSHRDRLGGWYGYTF.

J is TRBJ2-1 and V is TRBV2; 9 bases are a match to TRBD2. The CDR3 extends over 16 amino acids. CDR1 and CDR2 from the germline V gene are SNHLY and FYNNEI. J was trimmed by 7 bases and V by 8 bases; bases with no gene match: 15. CDR3 nucleotides: TGTGCCAGCGGGGGGCGGGGGGGCCGCCTATTTAATGAGCAGTTCTTC. As protein: CASGGRGGRLFNEQFF.

This clone was seen a few times. The chain employs TRBV5-1 and TRBJ2-4; 12 bases map to TRBD1. CDR3 length: 20 amino acids. The trim removed 1 base at V and 3 bases at J, leaving 14 bases unmatched. Germline V lookup: CDR1 SGHRS, CDR2 YFSETQ. The CDR3 sequence is CASSLSWGTGGLGVKNIQYF. CDR3 DNA sequence: TGCGCCAGCAGCTTGAGTTGGGGGACAGGGGGCTTAGGGGTCAAAAACATTCAGTACTTC.